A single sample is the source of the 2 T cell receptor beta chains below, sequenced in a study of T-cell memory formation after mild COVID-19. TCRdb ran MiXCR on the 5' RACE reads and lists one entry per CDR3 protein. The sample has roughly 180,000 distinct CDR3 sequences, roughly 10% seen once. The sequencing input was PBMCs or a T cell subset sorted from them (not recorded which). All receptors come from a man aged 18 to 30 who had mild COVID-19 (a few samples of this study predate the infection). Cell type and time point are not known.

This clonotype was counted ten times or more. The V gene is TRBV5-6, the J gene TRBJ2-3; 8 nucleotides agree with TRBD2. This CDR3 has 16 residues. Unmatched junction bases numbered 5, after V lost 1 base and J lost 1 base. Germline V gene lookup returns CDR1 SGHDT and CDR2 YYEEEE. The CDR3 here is CASSLRGGEGTDTQYF. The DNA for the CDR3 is TGTGCCAGCAGCTTGCGGGGGGGCGAGGGCACAGATACGCAGTATTTT.

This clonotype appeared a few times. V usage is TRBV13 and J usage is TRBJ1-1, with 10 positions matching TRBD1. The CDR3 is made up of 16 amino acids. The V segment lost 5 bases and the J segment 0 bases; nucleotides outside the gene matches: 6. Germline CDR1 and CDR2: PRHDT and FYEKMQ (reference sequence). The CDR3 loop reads CASSRRTGGLNTEAFF. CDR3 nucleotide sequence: TGTGCCAGCAGCCGGAGGACAGGGGGATTGAACACTGAAGCTTTCTTT.